This TCR beta chain was observed in a study of blood T cell repertoires in COVID-19. Across the study: Donors in the United States, Italy and Spain gave samples during acute or convalescent COVID-19. PBMCs, B-cell-depleted T cells, or T cells were the source of the cDNA or gDNA that made up the material.

Repertoires were generated with immunoSEQ multiplex PCR, while TCRdb's copy carries only in-frame clones and drops some. Of some 200,000 clones listed, approximately 84% are singletons. CDR1 and CDR2 (germline): SNHLY, FYNNEI. Trimming removed 6 bases at V and 10 bases at J, with 13 bases between. The CDR3 contains 12 residues. The sequenced sample consisted of peripheral blood. The source is a woman aged 55 to 70 with acute or convalescent COVID-19. This chain uses TRBV2 with TRBJ1-5; a weak D match, TRBD1 (5 bases). The CDR3 nucleotides read TGTGCCAGCAGAGCACAGGTGGAACCCCAGCATTTT. It encodes CASRAQVEPQHF.